One sample yielded the 29 T cell receptor beta chains listed below, sequenced in a study of cytomegalovirus exposure and HLA in healthy donors. 60 Vbeta and 13 Jbeta primers were used in PCR. TCRdb's table, derived via immunoSEQ multiplex PCR, lists solely in-frame clones and lacks some. This repertoire includes around 70,000 clones. Sequences were obtained from PBMCs. These receptors all come from a boy aged 5-17 years in good health and CMV-seronegative.

V gene TRBV30 combines with J gene TRBJ2-3; no reliable D call. Trimming removed 2 bases at V and 4 bases at J, with 4 bases between. This CDR3 is 11 amino acids long. Per germline, CDR1 GTSNPN and CDR2 SVGIG (reference sequence). CDR3 bases: TGTGCCTGGAGTCCGGCAGATACGCAGTATTTT. Amino acids: CAWSPADTQYF. The full variable domain, with the rest looked up from reference TRBV30 and TRBJ2-3, is SQTIHQWPATLVQPVGSPLSLECTVEGTSNPNLYWYRQAAGRGLQLLFYSVGIGQISSEVPQNLSASRPQDRQFILSSKKLLLSDSGFYLCAWSPADTQYFGPGTRLTVL.

The chain employs TRBV2 and TRBJ2-1, with 10 bases matching TRBD2. This CDR3 contains 15 residues. CDR1 is SNHLY and CDR2 is FYNNEI in the germline V gene. V lost 3 bases to trimming and J lost 9 bases; unmatched junction nucleotides: 8. The DNA for the CDR3 is TGTGCCAGCAGTGAGGCTAGCGGGAGTGACTCTGAGCAGTTCTTC. Residues: CASSEASGSDSEQFF.

The chain uses TRBV27 and TRBJ2-5, with 13 bases lining up with TRBD2. Per the germline V gene, CDR1 is MNHEY and CDR2 is SMNVEV (reference sequence). Losses at the gene ends were 0 bases for V and 3 bases for J; bases not matched to a gene: 1. This CDR3 is 16 amino acids long. CDR3 sequence reads: CASSLSGLAGEETQYF. In DNA form, the CDR3 reads TGTGCCAGCAGTTTATCCGGACTAGCGGGAGAAGAGACCCAGTACTTC.

The CDR3 DNA follows: TGCGCCAGCAGCCAAGATACTTACAATGAGCAGTTCTTC. It specifies CASSQDTYNEQFF. The V call is TRBV4-1, the J call TRBJ2-1, with no clear D. Germline-derived CDR1 and CDR2 are MGHRA and YSYEKL. Trimming took off 0 bases at V and 4 bases at J, with 4 bases between the two ends. The CDR3 runs 13 residues.

J is TRBJ1-6 and V is TRBV30; a possible D gene is TRBD1 (6 bases). CDR1 is GTSNPN and CDR2 is SVGIG in the germline V gene (reference sequence). The CDR3 spans 13 residues. Trimming removed 4 bases from V and 9 bases from J, with 13 bases in between. CDR3 residues: CAWTGGRGSPLHF. CDR3 nucleotide sequence: TGTGCCTGGACCGGGGGGCGCGGTTCACCCCTCCACTTT. Full variable domain (outside the CDR3, taken from reference TRBV30 and TRBJ1-6): SQTIHQWPATLVQPVGSPLSLECTVEGTSNPNLYWYRQAAGRGLQLLFYSVGIGQISSEVPQNLSASRPQDRQFILSSKKLLLSDSGFYLCAWTGGRGSPLHFGNGTRLTVT.

V gene TRBV6-1 combines with J gene TRBJ2-1; unclear D gene. The V end was cut by 2 bases, the J end by 1 base, with 9 bases between. Per germline, CDR1 MNHNS and CDR2 SASEGT. The CDR3 spans 15 residues. CDR3 DNA sequence: TGTGCCAGCAGTGAACAGTCGCAATCCTACAATGAGCAGTTCTTC. Its translation: CASSEQSQSYNEQFF.

In DNA, the CDR3 is TGCGCCAGCAGCTCCCTAGCGGGCGGCGAGCAGTACTTC. It codes for CASSSLAGGEQYF. The chain is built from TRBV5-1 and TRBJ2-7; 8 bases fit TRBD2. The CDR3 runs to 13 residues. CDR1 is SGHRS and CDR2 is YFSETQ in the germline V gene. V shed 3 bases, J shed 6 bases, and the junction held 5 bases outside the gene matches.

This sequence joins TRBV7-2 and TRBJ2-7; TRBD1 agrees at 9 bases. CDR3 length: 14 amino acids. The trim removed 5 bases at V and 2 bases at J, leaving 4 bases unmatched. Germline CDR1 SGHTA, CDR2 FQGNSA. Here the CDR3 DNA reads TGTGCCAGCAGCCTGGACAGGGGAACCTACGAGCAGTACTTC. Amino acid sequence: CASSLDRGTYEQYF.

The rearrangement links TRBV4-2 to TRBJ2-1; 13 bases are shared with TRBD2. CDR1 is LGHNA, CDR2 YNFKEQ, per germline. The CDR3 length is 15 residues. J gave up 8 bases and V 4 bases, and 5 bases lay outside the gene matches. For the CDR3, the DNA is TGTGCCAGCAGCCGGACTAGCGGGAGTATGGATGAGCAGTTCTTC. It specifies CASSRTSGSMDEQFF.

The chain recombines TRBV5-5 with TRBJ1-1; D call uncertain. This CDR3 has 12 amino acids. Between the trimmed V and J ends, which lost 3 bases and 11 bases, there was a span of 14 bases. The germline CDR1 and CDR2 sequences are SGHKS and YYEKEE (reference sequence). CDR3 nucleotide sequence: TGTGCCAGCAGCTCATCGGGGTATACGGCTTTCTTT. Translation: CASSSSGYTAFF.

The chain recombines TRBV19 with TRBJ2-4; 7 bases map to TRBD1. The CDR3 spans 22 residues. Germline lookup yields CDR1 LNHDA and CDR2 SQIVND (reference sequence). Trimming cost V 0 bases and J 0 bases; bases outside gene matches: 20. The chain's CDR3 is CASSIDRATGQLIRLAKNIQYF. The CDR3 DNA sequence: TGTGCCAGTAGTATAGACAGGGCCACGGGACAGCTTATTCGTCTAGCCAAAAACATTCAGTACTTC.

Of note for this clone: The sample carries other DNA sequences with the same CDR3. V is TRBV19 and J is TRBJ2-7; 10 positions agree with TRBD1. Germline CDR1 and CDR2: LNHDA and SQIVND (reference sequence). The CDR3 extends over 14 amino acids. V lost 3 bases, J lost 2 bases, and 1 base stayed unmatched. The CDR3, as DNA: TGTGCCAGTAGTATCGGGACAGGGGCCTACGAGCAGTACTTC. Translation gives CASSIGTGAYEQYF.

The V and J genes are TRBV2 and TRBJ2-2; TRBD1 matches 7 bases. The CDR3 spans 16 residues. Trimming cost V 6 bases and J 1 base; bases outside gene matches: 8. Germline CDR1 is SNHLY and CDR2 is FYNNEI. For the CDR3, the DNA is TGTGCCAGCAGCCTACAGGGGCTAAAGAACACCGGGGAGCTGTTTTTT. It encodes CASSLQGLKNTGELFF.

The rearrangement links TRBV4-1 to TRBJ1-1; unclear D gene. CDR1 is MGHRA, CDR2 YSYEKL, per germline. The CDR3 is 13 amino acids. V dropped 3 bases and J dropped 3 bases, with 8 bases sitting between them. The CDR3 DNA reads as TGCGCCAGCAGCCAGTACCCGGACACTGAAGCTTTCTTT. Its protein product is CASSQYPDTEAFF.

This chain connects TRBV5-6 to TRBJ2-1, with a tentative D call TRBD2 (6 bases). Germline V gene lookup returns CDR1 SGHDT and CDR2 YYEEEE. With 2 bases removed from V and 8 bases from J, the gap between germline ends came to 8 bases. The CDR3 runs 12 residues. The CDR3 region has the DNA TGTGCCAGCAGCTTAGGAGGGGATGAGCAGTTCTTC. It yields the protein CASSLGGDEQFF.

For the CDR3, the DNA is TGTGCCAGCAGTCACAGTGGTACTGAAGCTTTCTTT. It is translated as CASSHSGTEAFF. This chain connects TRBV6-1 to TRBJ1-1; no definite D call. Germline CDR1 and CDR2: MNHNS and SASEGT. Trimming took 5 bases from V and 5 from J, leaving 9 bases between them. This CDR3 contains 12 residues.

This chain links TRBV5-6 with TRBJ1-1; possibly TRBD1 for D (6 bases). V lost 2 bases to trimming and J lost 2 bases, with 10 bases between them. CDR3 length equals 14 residues. Germline V gene data show CDR1 as SGHDT and CDR2 as YYEEEE. CDR3 nucleotide sequence: TGTGCCAGCAGCTTCCCCAGGGGTAACACTGAAGCTTTCTTT. As protein: CASSFPRGNTEAFF. The complete variable domain, with remaining parts taken from reference TRBV5-6 and TRBJ1-1, reads DAGVTQSPTHLIKTRGQQVTLRCSPKSGHDTVSWYQQALGQGPQFIFQYYEEEERQRGNFPDRFSGHQFPNYSSELNVNALLLGDSALYLCASSFPRGNTEAFFGQGTRLTVV.

V usage is TRBV7-9 and J usage is TRBJ1-2, with 7 bases fitting TRBD1. There are 13 residues in the CDR3. With V trimmed by 5 bases and J by 4 bases, 4 bases remained unmatched. Germline CDR1 and CDR2: SEHNR and FQNEAQ (reference sequence). DNA for the CDR3: TGTGCCAGCAGCGGGACAGACAGCTATGGCTACACCTTC. This gives the protein CASSGTDSYGYTF. Based on the CDR3 plus reference TRBV7-9 and TRBJ1-2, the full variable domain is DTGVSQNPRHKITKRGQNVTFRCDPISEHNRLYWYRQTLGQGPEFLTYFQNEAQLEKSRLLSDRFSAERPKGSFSTLEIQRTEQGDSAMYLCASSGTDSYGYTFGSGTRLTVV.

V is TRBV19 and J is TRBJ1-5; D is unclear. This CDR3 has 15 residues. Trimming shortened V by 5 bases and J by 1 base, and 12 bases separated the two germline ends. The germline gives CDR1 LNHDA, CDR2 SQIVND (reference sequence). The CDR3 DNA follows: TGTGCCAGTAGTCCCGGAGGGCGGAGCAATCAGCCCCAGCATTTT. Residues: CASSPGGRSNQPQHF.

The genes are TRBV11-2 and TRBJ1-1, with 9 bases fitting TRBD1. Germline V gives CDR1 SGHAT, CDR2 FQNNGV. CDR3 length equals 16 residues. Losses at the gene ends were 3 bases for V and 0 bases for J; bases not matched to a gene: 5. The DNA for the CDR3 is TGTGCCAGCAGCTTTAGGACAGGGGCGATGAACACTGAAGCTTTCTTT. Its translation: CASSFRTGAMNTEAFF.

The genes are TRBV25-1 and TRBJ2-5, with 8 bases that match TRBD1. There are 15 residues in the CDR3. Per germline, CDR1 MGHDK and CDR2 SYGVNS. V shed 8 bases and J 4 bases; nucleotides not matched to a gene: 12. CDR3 sequence reads: CASAPQTGVGETQYF. Written as DNA, the CDR3 is TGTGCCAGCGCCCCCCAGACAGGGGTGGGAGAGACCCAGTACTTC.

The gene calls are TRBV9 and TRBJ2-1; D perhaps matches TRBD1 (5 bases). This CDR3 has 15 residues. Germline CDR1 reads SGDLS; CDR2 reads YYNGEE. Trimming shortened V by 5 bases and J by 0 bases, and 12 bases separated the two germline ends. The DNA for the CDR3 is TGTGCCAGCAGTTTGGGGCCGAGCTCCTACAATGAGCAGTTCTTC. This sequence encodes CASSLGPSSYNEQFF. Complete variable domain (other parts from reference TRBV9 and TRBJ2-1): DSGVTQTPKHLITATGQRVTLRCSPRSGDLSVYWYQQSLDQGLQFLIQYYNGEERAKGNILERFSAQQFPDLHSELNLSSLELGDSALYFCASSLGPSSYNEQFFGPGTRLTVL.

CDR3 coding DNA: TGCGCCAGCAGCCAAGATCTGGGCAGGGGCGATGGCTACACCTTC. Amino acid sequence: CASSQDLGRGDGYTF. This sequence joins TRBV4-1 and TRBJ1-2; D is possibly TRBD1 (6 bases). Germline loops: CDR1 MGHRA, CDR2 YSYEKL. Trimming removed 0 bases from V and 6 bases from J, with 14 bases in between. CDR3 length: 15 residues.

The rearrangement links TRBV5-4 to TRBJ2-7; D is unresolved. Germline-derived CDR1 and CDR2 are SGHNT and YYREEE (reference sequence). This CDR3 comprises 11 residues. V was cut by 3 bases and J by 3 bases, with 4 bases left in between. The CDR3 reads CASSSLYEQYF. The CDR3 DNA is TGTGCCAGCAGCTCTCTCTACGAGCAGTACTTC. Complete variable domain (other parts from reference TRBV5-4 and TRBJ2-7): ETGVTQSPTHLIKTRGQQVTLRCSSQSGHNTVSWYQQALGQGPQFIFQYYREEENGRGNFPPRFSGLQFPNYSSELNVNALELDDSALYLCASSSLYEQYFGPGTRLTVT.

The chain uses TRBV18 and TRBJ2-3; D gene uncertain. The CDR3 length is 15 residues. Germline V CDR1 and CDR2: KGHSH, LQKENI. Trimming removed 3 bases at V and 0 bases at J, with 10 bases between. The CDR3 spells CASSPRTSSTDTQYF. The CDR3 region has the DNA TGTGCCAGCTCACCCCGAACAAGTAGCACAGATACGCAGTATTTT.

The gene calls are TRBV5-1 and TRBJ2-3; 10 nucleotides align to TRBD2. With 2 bases clipped from V and 2 bases from J, the junction kept 5 bases outside the gene matches. Looked up from germline, CDR1 is SGHRS and CDR2 is YFSETQ. CDR3 length: 16 amino acids. CDR3 amino acids: CASSLGLAENTDTQYF. CDR3 sequence (DNA): TGCGCCAGCAGCTTAGGACTAGCGGAAAACACAGATACGCAGTATTTT. Based on the CDR3 plus reference TRBV5-1 and TRBJ2-3, the full variable domain is KAGVTQTPRYLIKTRGQQVTLSCSPISGHRSVSWYQQTPGQGLQFLFEYFSETQRNKGNFPGRFSGRQFSNSRSEMNVSTLELGDSALYLCASSLGLAENTDTQYFGPGTRLTVL.

This chain joins TRBV9 and TRBJ1-1, with 7 bases that match TRBD1. The CDR3 runs to 16 residues. V shed 3 bases, J shed 0 bases, and the junction held 8 bases outside the gene matches. Germline CDR1 and CDR2: SGDLS and YYNGEE. The CDR3, as DNA: TGTGCCAGCAGCGCTCGACAGGGATCCCTGAACACTGAAGCTTTCTTT. This translates into CASSARQGSLNTEAFF.

The V gene is TRBV5-1, the J gene TRBJ1-2; D is unclear. From germline, CDR1 is SGHRS and CDR2 YFSETQ. V lost 0 bases, J lost 5 bases, and 14 bases lay in between. This CDR3 comprises 15 residues. The DNA of the CDR3 is TGCGCCAGCAGCTTGGAGCCGGGGATAAGATATGGCTACACCTTC. It codes for CASSLEPGIRYGYTF.

The chain combines TRBV5-6 with TRBJ1-2; 7 nucleotides match TRBD1. V lost 2 bases and J lost 5; bases outside the gene matches: 6. Germline CDR1 reads SGHDT; CDR2 reads YYEEEE. The CDR3 runs 14 residues. This chain's CDR3 is CASSLVGGEYGYTF. CDR3 sequence (DNA): TGTGCCAGCAGCTTAGTAGGGGGCGAATATGGCTACACCTTC.